Listed here are 24 T cell receptor beta chains from one sample, sequenced in a study of esophageal squamous cell carcinoma under preoperative chemotherapy. As to time point: after preoperative PTX-NDP chemotherapy. TCRdb reprocessed the PCR reads via MiXCR and lists one record per CDR3 protein. Of about 32,000 distinct CDR3 sequences detected, 52% appear once; the ten largest clones hold roughly 23%. Sampling was conducted from a patient given preoperative chemotherapy. The source is a human donor with esophageal squamous cell carcinoma. The donor label of this sample is uncertain.

Turning to this clonotype: The germline gene is not matched at one end of the junction; a read error may be the cause. The chain has TRBV5-8 and TRBJ2-2; D gene unclear. Germline V CDR1 and CDR2: SGHTS, YDEGEE. This CDR3 region has 10 residues. CDR3 sequence (DNA): TGTGCCAGGAGCTTGGGGGAGCTGTTTTTT. It yields the protein CARSLGELFF.

With respect to this clonotype: The junction departs from the called germline gene at one end, perhaps through a read error. CDR3 coding DNA: TGTGCCAGCAGCCCCTGGGAGGGAGCGGGGGGATCTGGAGATATTCAGTATTTC. Its protein product is CASSPWEGAGGSGDIQYF. The V call is TRBV7-8, the J call TRBJ2-4, with TRBD2 matching 9 bases. CDR3 length: 18 residues. The germline CDR1 and CDR2 sequences are SGHVS and FQNEAQ.

The chain links TRBV7-8 to TRBJ2-2; possibly TRBD2 for D (5 bases). The V end was cut by 11 bases, the J end by 13 bases, with 23 bases between. Per the germline V gene, CDR1 is SGHVS and CDR2 is FQNEAQ. The CDR3 sequence is 13 residues long. CDR3 protein: CARQRVSTEALFF. Written as DNA, the CDR3 is TGTGCCCGCCAGAGGGTAAGCACCGAGGCGCTGTTTTTT.

This clonotype has at least ten counts. The rearrangement joins TRBV7-2 to TRBJ2-1; TRBD2 is a possible D gene (5 bases). The J call may be incorrect, as the DNA end agrees better with TRBJ2-7. This CDR3 has 11 residues. The germline V gene encodes CDR1 SGHTA and CDR2 FQGNSA. The CDR3 reads CASSTGKEQYF. The DNA of the CDR3 is TGTGCCAGCAGCACGGGGAAAGAGCAGTACTTC.

This clonotype occurred a few times. The chain couples TRBV24-1 to TRBJ2-2; D is ambiguous. Germline lookup yields CDR1 KGHDR and CDR2 SFDVKD. The V gene lost 0 bases and the J gene lost 4 bases, with 2 bases spanning the gap. The CDR3 contains 13 residues. CDR3 loop: CATSDLVTGELFF. DNA of the CDR3: TGTGCCACCAGTGATTTGGTCACCGGGGAGCTGTTTTTT.

This clonotype was counted many times. The chain combines TRBV6-5 with TRBJ2-5, with D perhaps TRBD2 (5 bases). V was cut by 2 bases and J by 9 bases, with 16 bases left in between. Germline lookup yields CDR1 MNHEY and CDR2 SVGAGI. This CDR3 spans 14 amino acids. The CDR3 region is CASSYGESTRAQYF. Written as DNA, the CDR3 is TGTGCCAGCAGTTACGGGGAGTCGACCCGCGCCCAGTACTTC.

By share, this clonotype ranks as medium-sized. The chain uses TRBV6-6 and TRBJ2-1, with unresolved D. Germline-derived CDR1 and CDR2 are MNHNY and SVGAGI (reference sequence). The CDR3 loop spans 16 amino acids. The V end was cut by 8 bases, the J end by 5 bases, with 22 bases between. The CDR3 loop is CASRRSVNLFDNEQFF. The CDR3 nucleotides are TGTGCCAGCCGAAGATCAGTCAACCTATTCGACAATGAGCAGTTCTTC.

This sequence joins TRBV7-2 and TRBJ2-5; TRBD1 is a possible D gene (7 bases). The CDR3 is 15 amino acids. Trimming stripped 11 bases from V and 8 bases from J, with 27 bases between. Germline CDR1 and CDR2: SGHTA and FQGNSA. The DNA for the CDR3 is TGTGCCGGGGGGTTAGGGGGCGGGGACCAGGATACCCAGTACTTC. Protein sequence: CAGGLGGGDQDTQYF.

The gene calls are TRBV5-1 and TRBJ1-2, with a tentative D call TRBD1 (6 bases). Germline assignment: CDR1 SGHRS and CDR2 YFSETQ. V gave up 4 bases and J gave up 4 bases, with 11 bases separating them. This CDR3 is 13 amino acids long. CDR3 nucleotide sequence: TGCGCCAGCAGCGAAGACAGGTCCTATGGCTACACCTTC. Translation gives CASSEDRSYGYTF.

This clonotype was seen just once. The rearrangement links TRBV7-9 to TRBJ2-1, with 9 bases lining up with TRBD1. The V and J ends lost 3 bases and 5 bases, in that order; junction bases with no gene match: 5. The CDR3 length is 15 residues. Germline V gene data show CDR1 as SEHNR and CDR2 as FQNEAQ (reference sequence). CDR3 in amino acids: CASSLQGQGNNEQFF. The CDR3 coding sequence is TGTGCCAGCAGCTTGCAGGGACAGGGTAACAATGAGCAGTTCTTC.

Only a few counts were recorded for this clonotype. CDR3 region: CASNQGASNQPQHF. The DNA for the CDR3 is TGTGCCAGCAACCAGGGGGCTAGCAATCAGCCCCAGCATTTT. This sequence joins TRBV6-1 and TRBJ1-5, with 8 bases identical to TRBD1. Trimming took 7 bases from V and 0 from J; bases not matched to a gene: 2. The CDR3 spans 14 residues. The germline gives CDR1 MNHNS, CDR2 SASEGT.

This clonotype was detected only a few times. CDR3 sequence reads: CASSLDGGPYGYTF. In nucleotides, the CDR3 is TGCGCCAGCAGCTTGGACGGGGGGCCTTATGGCTACACCTTC. The rearrangement joins TRBV5-1 to TRBJ1-2, with TRBD1 as a possible D gene (6 bases). The ends were cut back, 0 bases at V and 5 bases at J, with 11 bases in the middle. The germline gives CDR1 SGHRS, CDR2 YFSETQ. The CDR3 is 14 residues long. Full variable domain (outside the CDR3, taken from reference TRBV5-1 and TRBJ1-2): KAGVTQTPRYLIKTRGQQVTLSCSPISGHRSVSWYQQTPGQGLQFLFEYFSETQRNKGNFPGRFSGRQFSNSRSEMNVSTLELGDSALYLCASSLDGGPYGYTFGSGTRLTVV.

About this clonotype itself: A read error is likely, as this CDR3 ends without the conserved phenylalanine or tryptophan. It is unclear where the CDR3 begins or ends on the DNA, so no DNA is shown, and the CDR3 is as TCRdb lists it. The chain couples TRBV7-2 to TRBJ2-5; the table's D call, TRBD2, was not checked against the DNA. The CDR3 length equals 16 residues, ends included. CDR1 and CDR2 from the germline V gene are SGHTA and FQGNSA. Here the CDR3 reads CASSSRSSGGGETQLS.

Worth noting for this clonotype: Germline is not matched at one junction end, which may reflect a read error. This rearrangement joins TRBV6-1 to TRBJ2-3, with D possibly being TRBD1 (6 bases). The CDR3 contains 16 residues. Germline CDR1 MNHNS, CDR2 SASEGT. The CDR3 DNA reads TGTGCCAGCGGGCGCAACGAGGGGGACGGGCCAGATACGCAGTACTTT. It codes for CASGRNEGDGPDTQYF.

This clonotype is medium-sized (0.01 to 0.1%) by share. CDR3 sequence (DNA): TGTGCCAGCAGCTTTGATGGAGCCGGGACAGGGAATAATGAGCAGTTCTTC. It specifies CASSFDGAGTGNNEQFF. V gene TRBV7-2 combines with J gene TRBJ2-1; 9 nucleotides match TRBD1. Per germline, CDR1 SGHTA and CDR2 FQGNSA. The CDR3 has 17 amino acids. V lost 3 bases, J lost 7 bases, and 13 bases stayed unmatched.

The chain links TRBV6-1 to TRBJ2-3, with D perhaps matching TRBD1 (6 bases). Between the trimmed V and J ends, which lost 9 bases and 5 bases, there was a span of 18 bases. The CDR3 runs 14 residues. Germline CDR1 is MNHNS and CDR2 is SASEGT. The CDR3 sequence: CASRRSGAGDTQYF. CDR3 nucleotide sequence: TGTGCCAGTCGGAGGTCAGGGGCGGGAGATACGCAGTATTTT.

In its sample, this clonotype was seen a few times. The gene calls are TRBV12-3 or TRBV12-4 and TRBJ2-1, with D possibly being TRBD1 or TRBD2 (7 bases each). TRBJ2-7 matches the DNA end more closely, so the J call is doubtful. The CDR3 has 16 amino acids. The CDR3 loop is CASSFAPGAGQYEQYF. The DNA of the CDR3 is TGTGCCAGCAGTTTTGCCCCGGGAGCGGGACAGTACGAGCAGTACTTC.

At least ten counts were recorded for this clonotype. The V call is TRBV7-9, the J call TRBJ1-2; weak D call: TRBD1 (5 bases). The germline gives CDR1 SEHNR, CDR2 FQNEAQ (reference sequence). The CDR3 is 13 amino acids. The V end lost 3 bases, the J end lost 5 bases, and 10 bases lay between the germline ends. CDR3 protein: CASSFETDYGYTF. The DNA of the CDR3 is TGTGCCAGCAGCTTCGAGACAGATTATGGCTACACCTTC.

This chain links TRBV6-1 with TRBJ2-4; D might be TRBD2 (6 bases). CDR3 length equals 17 residues. From germline, CDR1 is MNHNS and CDR2 SASEGT. The germline V and J ends were trimmed by 2 bases and 0 bases, with 14 bases remaining between them. The DNA of the CDR3 is TGTGCCAGCAGTGAAACCAGGACTACCCTAGCCAAAAACATTCAGTACTTC. Its translation: CASSETRTTLAKNIQYF.

The chain links TRBV7-8 to TRBJ2-1; D not resolved. TRBJ2-5 matches the DNA end more closely, so the J call is doubtful. From germline, CDR1 is SGHVS and CDR2 FQNEAQ. The CDR3 loop spans 12 amino acids. DNA of the CDR3: TGTGCCAGCACTTTCGTTGGAGAGACCCAGTACTTC. Protein sequence: CASTFVGETQYF.

This clonotype has a single count. The chain employs TRBV6-1 and TRBJ2-3, with a tentative D call TRBD2 (7 bases). The germline gives CDR1 MNHNS, CDR2 SASEGT. V was clipped by 0 bases and J by 6 bases, with 13 bases between them. This CDR3 is 15 amino acids long. Here the CDR3 DNA reads TGTGCCAGCAGTGAAGCGGGGGGGGGCCACGATACGCAGTATTTT. It encodes CASSEAGGGHDTQYF.

The rearrangement uses TRBV10-3 and TRBJ2-2, with D maybe TRBD2 (6 bases). The CDR3 covers 14 residues. From germline, CDR1 is ENHRY and CDR2 SYGVKD. The CDR3 nucleotides are TGTGTGGGCATAGGGGAGGTGAGCACCGGGACGCAGTTTTTT. This codes for CVGIGEVSTGTQFF.

The chain links TRBV7-2 to TRBJ2-4, with 8 bases that match TRBD2. CDR3 length equals 17 residues. The ends lost 3 bases at V and 13 bases at J; junction bases unmatched: 20. The germline V gene encodes CDR1 SGHTA and CDR2 FQGNSA. For the CDR3, the DNA is TGTGCCAGCAGCTTCGTGTCGGGGCGGGGGGCCAAAAACACGCAGTACTTC. Its translation is CASSFVSGRGAKNTQYF.

The genes are TRBV7-6 and TRBJ2-3; a possible D gene is TRBD1 (5 bases). The end of the DNA aligns better with TRBJ2-5, so the J call may be wrong. This CDR3 has 14 amino acids. Germline CDR1 reads SGHVS; CDR2 reads FNYEAQ. The CDR3 nucleotides are TGTGCGGGCAGCTGGGGCGGCAGCCTCGATACCCAGTACTTC. It codes for CAGSWGGSLDTQYF.